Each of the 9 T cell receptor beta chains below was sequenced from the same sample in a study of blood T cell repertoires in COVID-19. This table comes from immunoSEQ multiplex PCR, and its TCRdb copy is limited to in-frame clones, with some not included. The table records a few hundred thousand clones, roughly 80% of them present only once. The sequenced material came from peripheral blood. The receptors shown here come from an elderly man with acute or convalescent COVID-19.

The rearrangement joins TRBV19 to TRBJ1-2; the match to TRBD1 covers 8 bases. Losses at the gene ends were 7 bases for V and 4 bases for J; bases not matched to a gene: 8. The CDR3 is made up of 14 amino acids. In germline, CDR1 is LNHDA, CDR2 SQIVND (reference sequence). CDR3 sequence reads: CASIDGQGSYGYTF. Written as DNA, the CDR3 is TGTGCCAGTATCGATGGACAGGGTTCCTATGGCTACACCTTC.

CDR3 DNA: TGTGCCAGCCCCAGATATTTAAAATATGGCTACACCTTC. Translation gives CASPRYLKYGYTF. The J gene is TRBJ1-2, the V gene TRBV2; D is undetermined. The CDR3 extends over 13 amino acids. V was shortened by 8 bases and J by 5 bases, with 15 bases between the two germline ends. Germline loops: CDR1 SNHLY, CDR2 FYNNEI. Based on the CDR3 plus reference TRBV2 and TRBJ1-2, the full variable domain is EPEVTQTPSHQVTQMGQEVILRCVPISNHLYFYWYRQILGQKVEFLVSFYNNEISEKSEIFDDQFSVERPDGSNFTLKIRSTKLEDSAMYFCASPRYLKYGYTFGSGTRLTVV.

The CDR3 DNA reads TGCGCCAGCAGCTCGACAGGGAATTATGACGAGCAGTACTTC. It specifies CASSSTGNYDEQYF. The chain has TRBV5-1 and TRBJ2-7; TRBD1 agrees at 7 bases. Per the germline V gene, CDR1 is SGHRS and CDR2 is YFSETQ. V dropped 3 bases and J dropped 5; count of bases not matched to a gene: 8. This CDR3 contains 14 residues.

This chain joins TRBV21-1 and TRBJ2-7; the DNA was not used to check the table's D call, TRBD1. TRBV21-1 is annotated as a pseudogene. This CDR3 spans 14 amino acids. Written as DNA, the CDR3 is TGTGCCAGCAGCATCCAGACAGGGGTCTACGAGCAGTACTTC. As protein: CASSIQTGVYEQYF.

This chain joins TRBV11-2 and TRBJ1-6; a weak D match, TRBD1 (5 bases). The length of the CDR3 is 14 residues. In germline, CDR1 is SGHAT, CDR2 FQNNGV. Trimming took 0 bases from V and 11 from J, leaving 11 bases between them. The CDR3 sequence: CASSLDGGRTPLHF. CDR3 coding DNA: TGTGCCAGCAGCTTAGATGGGGGGAGGACACCCCTCCACTTT.

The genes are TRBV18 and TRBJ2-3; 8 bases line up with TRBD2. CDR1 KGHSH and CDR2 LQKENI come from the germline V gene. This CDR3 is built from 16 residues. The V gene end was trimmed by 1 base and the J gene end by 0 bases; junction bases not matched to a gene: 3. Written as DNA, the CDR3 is TGTGCCAGCTCACCACTGAGCGGGAGCAGCACAGATACGCAGTATTTT. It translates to CASSPLSGSSTDTQYF.

The DNA of the CDR3 is TGTGCCAGCAGCCTCCAGGTATCCCACCAAGAGACCCAGTACTTC. It specifies CASSLQVSHQETQYF. The chain uses TRBV7-9 and TRBJ2-5; the D is unclear. Trimming took 5 bases from V and 0 from J, leaving 13 bases between them. The CDR3 has 15 residues. Germline values: CDR1 SEHNR, CDR2 FQNEAQ (reference sequence).

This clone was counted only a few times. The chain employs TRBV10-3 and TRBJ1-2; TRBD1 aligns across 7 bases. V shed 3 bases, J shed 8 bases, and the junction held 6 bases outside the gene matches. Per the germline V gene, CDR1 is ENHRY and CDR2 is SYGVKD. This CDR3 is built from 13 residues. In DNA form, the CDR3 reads TGTGCCATCAGTGACCGGGACAGTCAGGGCTACACCTTC. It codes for CAISDRDSQGYTF.

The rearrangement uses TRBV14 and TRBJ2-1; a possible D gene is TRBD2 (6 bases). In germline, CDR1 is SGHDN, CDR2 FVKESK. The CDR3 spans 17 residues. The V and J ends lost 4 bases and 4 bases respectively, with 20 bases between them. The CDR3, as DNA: TGTGCCAGCAGCCTCTATTGGGACTCCCTCGCATACAATGAGCAGTTCTTC. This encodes CASSLYWDSLAYNEQFF.